The next 5 T cell receptor beta chains were all read from a single sample in a study of T cells after yellow fever vaccination. TCRdb itself ran the 5' RACE reads through MiXCR, one entry per CDR3 protein. The sample has over 250,000 distinct CDR3 sequences, roughly 5.2% seen once. The material was CD4+ T cells sorted from PBMCs, obtained on the day of the yellow fever booster vaccination. Receptors originate from a man between 18 and 29 years old who received the YFV17D yellow fever vaccine.

This chain uses TRBV12-3 or TRBV12-4 with TRBJ1-1, with 7 bases matching TRBD1. The CDR3 is 15 amino acids. V lost 5 bases, J lost 0 bases, and 6 bases stayed unmatched. CDR3 loop: CASSPTGRLNTEAFF. The CDR3 DNA follows: TGTGCCAGCAGTCCGACAGGGAGATTGAACACTGAAGCTTTCTTT.

The rearrangement joins TRBV3-1 to TRBJ1-3; TRBD1 might be the D (5 bases). Germline loops: CDR1 LGHDT, CDR2 YNNKEL (reference sequence). The CDR3 loop spans 17 amino acids. V was pared by 0 bases and J by 4 bases, with 16 bases between. The CDR3 DNA reads as TGTGCCAGCAGCCAAGATCACGGGGGGTCGTACGGAAACACCATATATTTT. Its translation: CASSQDHGGSYGNTIYF.

This clonotype has only a few counts. The genes are TRBV9 and TRBJ2-4; D gene unclear. V lost 0 bases and J lost 0, with 10 bases in between. Germline CDR1 SGDLS, CDR2 YYNGEE. The CDR3 loop spans 16 amino acids. For the CDR3, the DNA is TGTGCCAGCAGCGTAGGTTTAGCCTTAGCCAAAAACATTCAGTACTTC. Amino acid sequence: CASSVGLALAKNIQYF.

This clonotype was detected many times. The CDR3 protein is CASSFRGKAPLHF. The CDR3 region has the DNA TGTGCCAGCAGCTTCAGGGGTAAGGCACCCCTCCACTTT. The genes are TRBV7-2 and TRBJ1-6; perhaps TRBD1 as D (6 bases). The CDR3 runs 13 residues. Germline CDR1 reads SGHTA; CDR2 reads FQGNSA. V was trimmed by 3 bases and J by 11 bases, leaving 11 bases between them.

Ten or more counts support this clonotype. The chain combines TRBV3-1 with TRBJ2-3; the D gene is possibly TRBD2 (5 bases). This CDR3 contains 13 residues. From germline, CDR1 is LGHDT and CDR2 YNNKEL (reference sequence). Trimming took off 2 bases at V and 7 bases at J, with 10 bases between the two ends. The CDR3 loop reads CASSQQTGNTQYF. CDR3 coding DNA: TGTGCCAGCAGCCAACAAACGGGAAATACGCAGTATTTT.